This T cell receptor (beta chain) appears in the sequencing data of a study of naive and memory T cell subsets. The germline V gene has CDR1 LGHNA and CDR2 YSLEER. The CDR3 extends over 17 amino acids. The trim removed 0 bases at V and 2 bases at J, leaving 7 bases unmatched. An equimolar mix of two oligonucleotides served as the beta constant-region primer for TRBC1 and TRBC2. Ligated cDNA was amplified by four rounds of PCR with nested alpha and beta constant-region primers and SP2. TCRdb fed the UMI-ligation and nested PCR reads into MiXCR, producing one record per CDR3 protein. The sample holds under 150,000 distinct CDR3 sequences; about a sixth are singletons and the top ten take more than 0.13%. Four subsets defined by CD45RA and CD27 were sorted after CD3, CD4, CD8 and live/dead staining. Study-wide findings and caveats: Over 85% of naive TCR sequences appeared only once, unlike memory subsets. In CD4 and CD8 cells, diversity dropped from naive through EMRA.

In the case of this clonotype: Antigen: not known.

The receptor was isolated from a human donor in good health. The sequencing input was naive CD4+ T cells from blood. The rearrangement links TRBV4-3 to TRBJ2-7; TRBD2 matches at 10 bases. The chain's CDR3 is CASSQEIGSGRAYEQYF. In nucleotides, the CDR3 is TGCGCCAGCAGCCAAGAAATTGGGAGCGGGAGGGCCTACGAGCAGTACTTC.